Each of the 12 T cell receptor beta chains below was sequenced from the same sample in a study of T cells in tuberculosis. Assay: immunoSEQ multiplex PCR; the TCRdb copy retains only in-frame clones and omits some. The table lists about 37,000 clones, roughly 93% of them singletons, with 9% to 14% in the top ten. The specimen sequenced was PBMCs. The receptors come from a donor aged 10-29 years with latent tuberculosis or without tuberculosis infection. Some clones in this sample may be carry-over from other donors' samples.

The CDR3 nucleotides read TGCGCCAGCAGCGCCGACACCAGCACAGATACGCAGTATTTT. It encodes CASSADTSTDTQYF. V gene TRBV5-1 combines with J gene TRBJ2-3; unclear D gene. There are 14 residues in the CDR3. CDR1 and CDR2 from the germline V gene are SGHRS and YFSETQ. The ends were cut back, 4 bases at V and 0 bases at J, with 9 bases in the middle.

The V gene is TRBV7-2, the J gene TRBJ1-1, with unresolved D. The CDR3 has 11 residues. Per the germline V gene, CDR1 is SGHTA and CDR2 is FQGNSA. Trimming pared 4 bases from V and 4 bases from J, leaving 4 bases between. CDR3 sequence reads: CASSSRTEAFF. The CDR3, as DNA: TGTGCCAGCAGCTCCCGCACTGAAGCTTTCTTT.

The chain employs TRBV7-2 and TRBJ2-1; 8 nucleotides line up with TRBD1. CDR1 SGHTA and CDR2 FQGNSA come from the germline V gene. The CDR3 length is 12 residues. V shed 5 bases, J shed 12 bases, and the junction held 6 bases outside the gene matches. The CDR3 DNA reads as TGTGCCAGCAGCCTAACCGGGACAGGGCAGTTCTTC. This encodes CASSLTGTGQFF.

This rearrangement joins TRBV6-1 to TRBJ2-3; D not resolved. CDR1 and CDR2 from the germline V gene are MNHNS and SASEGT. Trimming pared 2 bases from V and 4 bases from J, leaving 7 bases between. The CDR3 sequence is 13 residues long. For the CDR3, the DNA is TGTGCCAGCAGTGAACTGGCAGCAGATACGCAGTATTTT. This codes for CASSELAADTQYF.

This chain joins TRBV6-1 and TRBJ1-4; possibly TRBD1 for D (5 bases). CDR1 is MNHNS, CDR2 SASEGT, per germline. This CDR3 is built from 14 residues. Deletions cut 7 bases from V and 0 bases from J, with 9 bases between. DNA of the CDR3: TGTGCCAGCAAATTAGGGGCAACTAATGAAAAACTGTTTTTT. It codes for CASKLGATNEKLFF.

The chain is built from TRBV20-1 and TRBJ2-1; no clear D gene. This CDR3 has 11 residues. CDR1 and CDR2 (germline): DFQATT, SNEGSKA (reference sequence). The DNA for the CDR3 is TGCAGCACGCCCGGCTACAATGAGCAGTTCTTC. Encoded protein: CSTPGYNEQFF.

The gene calls are TRBV2 and TRBJ1-2; D ambiguous. V was clipped by 6 bases and J by 3 bases, with 11 bases between them. This CDR3 region has 13 residues. From germline, CDR1 is SNHLY and CDR2 FYNNEI. The CDR3 DNA is TGTGCCAGCAGGAGCCCAACCGACTATGGCTACACCTTC. This gives the protein CASRSPTDYGYTF.

The rearrangement joins TRBV9 to TRBJ2-3; TRBD2 matches at 7 bases. Germline V gene lookup returns CDR1 SGDLS and CDR2 YYNGEE. The CDR3 consists of 15 residues. V dropped 3 bases and J dropped 2; count of bases not matched to a gene: 6. CDR3 DNA: TGTGCCAGCAGCGACGCGGGGGTTCCCACAGATACGCAGTATTTT. This translates into CASSDAGVPTDTQYF.

The chain joins TRBV7-9 to TRBJ1-2; perhaps TRBD1 as D (6 bases). V was shortened by 5 bases and J by 6 bases, with 16 bases between the two germline ends. The CDR3 consists of 14 residues. Germline V gene data show CDR1 as SEHNR and CDR2 as FQNEAQ (reference sequence). Here the CDR3 DNA reads TGTGCCAGCAGCCCCGGGACAACTGGGAATGGCTACACCTTC. Residues: CASSPGTTGNGYTF.

This chain links TRBV4-3 with TRBJ1-2; TRBD1 agrees at 9 bases. The germline V gene has CDR1 LGHNA and CDR2 YSLEER. V was pared by 0 bases and J by 8 bases, with 7 bases of the junction left unmatched. The CDR3 is 15 residues long. CDR3 sequence (DNA): TGCGCCAGCAGCCAAGATGGGGGACAGGGATACGGCTACACCTTC. It translates to CASSQDGGQGYGYTF.

The CDR3: CAISAHRGNQPQHF. DNA of the CDR3: TGTGCCATCAGTGCCCACCGCGGCAATCAGCCCCAGCATTTT. The chain joins TRBV10-3 to TRBJ1-5; unclear D gene. In germline, CDR1 is ENHRY, CDR2 SYGVKD. There are 14 residues in the CDR3. V lost 4 bases to trimming and J lost 2 bases, with 9 bases between them.

This chain joins TRBV5-1 and TRBJ1-6, with D tentatively TRBD1 (6 bases). Germline values: CDR1 SGHRS, CDR2 YFSETQ. The CDR3 consists of 14 residues. V was clipped by 4 bases and J by 4 bases, with 9 bases between them. The CDR3 loop reads CASSPGAYNSPLHF. DNA for the CDR3: TGCGCCAGCAGCCCAGGGGCTTATAATTCACCCCTCCACTTT.